These T cell receptor beta chains were read from a single sample in a study of T cells after yellow fever vaccination. One entry per CDR3 protein, called by TCRdb with MiXCR from the 5' RACE reads. The sample carries 200,000 to 300,000 distinct CDR3 sequences, about an eighth recorded once. Source: CD4+ T cells sorted from PBMCs, taken 45 days after the yellow fever booster vaccination. The receptor set was obtained from a man aged 30-40 years who received the YFV17D yellow fever vaccine. Each CDR3 is given with its conserved first and last residue. Fields, in order: CDR3 protein, CDR3 DNA, clone size, J gene, D gene, V gene. A D gene is named only where the DNA matches it firmly. Size is omitted from some rows. Given values are once, few, many or a class for expanded clones.

CDR3aa: CASTVGRGYEQYF
CDR3nt: TGTGCCAGCACCGTAGGGCGGGGCTACGAGCAGTACTTC
abundance: few
j_gene: TRBJ2-7
d_gene: -
v_gene: TRBV7-2

CDR3aa: CSVVPPGSGNTIYF
CDR3nt: TGCAGCGTTGTCCCCCCAGGCTCTGGAAACACCATATATTTT
abundance: few
j_gene: TRBJ1-3
d_gene: -
v_gene: TRBV29-1

CDR3aa: CASSQGASTEAFF
CDR3nt: TGTGCCAGCAGCCAGGGGGCAAGCACTGAAGCTTTCTTT
abundance: few
j_gene: TRBJ1-1
d_gene: -
v_gene: TRBV3-1

CDR3aa: CASSFGVASETQYF
CDR3nt: TGCGCCAGCAGCTTTGGCGTTGCGTCGGAGACCCAGTACTTC
abundance: -
j_gene: TRBJ2-5
d_gene: -
v_gene: TRBV5-1

CDR3aa: CSALPPIGGPRNEQFF
CDR3nt: TGCAGTGCTTTGCCCCCCATCGGAGGGCCACGCAATGAGCAGTTCTTC
abundance: -
j_gene: TRBJ2-1
d_gene: -
v_gene: TRBV20-1

CDR3aa: CSARLAYPGAASETQYF
CDR3nt: TGCAGTGCTAGACTAGCGTACCCCGGGGCGGCGTCAGAGACCCAGTACTTC
abundance: few
j_gene: TRBJ2-5
d_gene: -
v_gene: TRBV20-1

CDR3aa: CSARGLGFKGYEQYF
CDR3nt: TGCAGTGCTAGGGGGCTCGGGTTTAAGGGGTACGAGCAGTACTTC
abundance: few
j_gene: TRBJ2-7
d_gene: -
v_gene: TRBV20-1

CDR3aa: CASTSRGTSGFNEQFF
CDR3nt: TGTGCCAGCACCTCTAGGGGGACTAGCGGCTTCAATGAGCAGTTCTTC
abundance: -
j_gene: TRBJ2-1
d_gene: TRBD2
v_gene: TRBV2

CDR3aa: CSASSGSLGGETQYF
CDR3nt: TGCAGTGCTAGCTCGGGATCCCTGGGAGGAGAGACCCAGTACTTC
abundance: few
j_gene: TRBJ2-5
d_gene: -
v_gene: TRBV20-1

CDR3aa: CSVDLGQGAKEQYF
CDR3nt: TGCAGCGTTGATCTCGGACAGGGGGCCAAAGAGCAGTACTTC
abundance: -
j_gene: TRBJ2-7
d_gene: TRBD1
v_gene: TRBV29-1

CDR3aa: CASSLVAGATQETQYF
CDR3nt: TGTGCCAGCAGTTTAGTAGCAGGGGCGACTCAAGAGACCCAGTACTTC
abundance: -
j_gene: TRBJ2-5
d_gene: -
v_gene: TRBV12-3/TRBV12-4

CDR3aa: CASSLERLTNSYEQYF
CDR3nt: TGCGCCAGCAGCTTGGAACGACTAACCAACTCCTACGAGCAGTACTTC
abundance: few
j_gene: TRBJ2-7
d_gene: -
v_gene: TRBV5-1

CDR3aa: CASSQRESGTQYF
CDR3nt: TGTGCCAGCAGCCAGCGGGAGTCCGGGACCCAGTACTTC
abundance: -
j_gene: TRBJ2-5
d_gene: TRBD2
v_gene: TRBV3-1

CDR3aa: CSANRDPDTQYF
CDR3nt: TGCAGTGCTAACAGGGACCCCGATACGCAGTATTTT
abundance: -
j_gene: TRBJ2-3
d_gene: -
v_gene: TRBV20-1

CDR3aa: CASSPPGRETQYF
CDR3nt: TGTGCCAGCAGTCCTCCCGGACGAGAGACCCAGTACTTC
abundance: few
j_gene: TRBJ2-5
d_gene: -
v_gene: TRBV6-6

CDR3aa: CASSPKGLAPYNEQFF
CDR3nt: TGTGCCAGCAGCCCTAAGGGACTAGCGCCTTACAATGAGCAGTTCTTC
abundance: few
j_gene: TRBJ2-1
d_gene: TRBD2
v_gene: TRBV7-3

CDR3aa: CASNGGSYYEQYF
CDR3nt: TGTGCCAGCAACGGTGGCAGTTACTACGAGCAGTACTTC
abundance: few
j_gene: TRBJ2-7
d_gene: -
v_gene: TRBV28